Shown below are 13 T cell receptor beta chains from a single sample sequenced in a study. Using its own MiXCR run on the 5' RACE reads, TCRdb lists one record per CDR3 protein. This table holds about 40,000 distinct CDR3 sequences, approximately 17% found once. Sequences were obtained from naive CD4+ T cells sorted from a lymph node. Documented subset: naive CD4+ T cells, CD4+CD45RA+CD25-. All receptors derive from a female donor with breast cancer.

The J gene is TRBJ2-2, the V gene TRBV5-1, with 10 bases that match TRBD2. Germline V gene data show CDR1 as SGHRS and CDR2 as YFSETQ. Trimming removed 5 bases from V and 7 bases from J; junction bases left unmatched: 14. The CDR3 runs to 17 residues. The CDR3 loop is CASSTTSGPPLGGELFF. In DNA form, the CDR3 reads TGCGCCAGCAGTACGACTAGCGGGCCTCCGTTGGGCGGGGAGCTGTTTTTT. The variable domain in full, completed from reference TRBV5-1 and TRBJ2-2, reads KAGVTQTPRYLIKTRGQQVTLSCSPISGHRSVSWYQQTPGQGLQFLFEYFSETQRNKGNFPGRFSGRQFSNSRSEMNVSTLELGDSALYLCASSTTSGPPLGGELFFGEGSRLTVL.

This clonotype was picked up many times. The rearrangement links TRBV29-1 to TRBJ1-4, with D maybe TRBD1 (5 bases). V lost 7 bases and J 7 bases, leaving 13 bases between the germline ends. The CDR3 runs to 12 residues. Germline V CDR1 and CDR2: SQVTM, ANQGSEA. This chain's CDR3 is CSARDSVEKLFF. In nucleotides, the CDR3 is TGCAGCGCTCGGGACTCCGTTGAAAAACTGTTTTTT.

This clonotype came up a few times. This chain connects TRBV11-2 to TRBJ2-5, with D perhaps matching TRBD2 (6 bases). V lost 3 bases and J 7 bases, leaving 12 bases between the germline ends. The CDR3 length is 13 residues. The germline gives CDR1 SGHAT, CDR2 FQNNGV. The CDR3, as DNA: TGTGCCAGCAGCTTGCGCGGGGTGGGGACCCAGTACTTC. Its translation is CASSLRGVGTQYF.

This clonotype was counted only a few times. The V and J genes are TRBV5-1 and TRBJ1-5, with D tentatively TRBD1 (5 bases). CDR1 is SGHRS and CDR2 is YFSETQ in the germline V gene. The CDR3 runs to 14 residues. V was cut by 1 base and J by 6 bases, with 11 bases left in between. CDR3 sequence reads: CASSLSQGGQPQHF. CDR3 DNA sequence: TGCGCCAGCAGCTTGAGCCAGGGCGGTCAGCCCCAGCATTTT.

The table lists this clonotype with many counts. CDR3 DNA sequence: TGCGCCAGCAGCCCAGGACAGGGTAATGAAAAACTGTTTTTT. It yields the protein CASSPGQGNEKLFF. V usage is TRBV5-1 and J usage is TRBJ1-4; 8 nucleotides agree with TRBD1. V was pared by 4 bases and J by 4 bases, with 3 bases of the junction left unmatched. Germline CDR1 SGHRS, CDR2 YFSETQ. This CDR3 is built from 14 residues. The full variable domain, in which reference TRBV5-1 and TRBJ1-4 provide the parts outside the CDR3, is KAGVTQTPRYLIKTRGQQVTLSCSPISGHRSVSWYQQTPGQGLQFLFEYFSETQRNKGNFPGRFSGRQFSNSRSEMNVSTLELGDSALYLCASSPGQGNEKLFFGSGTQLSVL.

This clonotype was counted ten times or more. V gene TRBV5-1 combines with J gene TRBJ1-2, with 11 bases fitting TRBD1. This CDR3 has 15 residues. The germline V gene encodes CDR1 SGHRS and CDR2 YFSETQ. V gave up 0 bases and J gave up 4 bases; unmatched junction bases: 2. CDR3 amino acids: CASSLGDRGIYGYTF. In DNA form, the CDR3 reads TGCGCCAGCAGCTTGGGGGACAGGGGGATCTATGGCTACACCTTC.

The J gene is TRBJ2-5, the V gene TRBV18, with a weak D call TRBD1 (5 bases). The length of the CDR3 is 13 residues. CDR1 and CDR2 (germline): KGHSH, LQKENI. The germline V and J ends were trimmed by 2 bases and 3 bases, with 7 bases remaining between them. The CDR3 DNA is TGTGCCAGCTCACCAGGCAGGGAAGAGACCCAGTACTTC. Translated: CASSPGREETQYF.

This clonotype has ten or more counts. The chain links TRBV9 to TRBJ2-1; 10 bases map to TRBD2. The V gene end was trimmed by 2 bases and the J gene end by 4 bases; junction bases not matched to a gene: 3. CDR3 length: 15 amino acids. Germline assignment: CDR1 SGDLS and CDR2 YYNGEE. CDR3 in DNA: TGTGCCAGCAGCGTTACTAGCGGGGATTACAATGAGCAGTTCTTC. This encodes CASSVTSGDYNEQFF.

The chain couples TRBV27 to TRBJ1-2; the D gene is possibly TRBD1 (5 bases). Germline V gene lookup returns CDR1 MNHEY and CDR2 SMNVEV (reference sequence). The CDR3 is 13 residues long. V lost 6 bases, J lost 3 bases, and 11 bases lay in between. DNA for the CDR3: TGTGCCAGCAGACAGGATAGGGACTATGGCTACACCTTC. Translating gives CASRQDRDYGYTF.

Ten or more counts support this clonotype. The chain employs TRBV6-9 and TRBJ2-5; 10 bases map to TRBD1. This CDR3 is 15 amino acids long. V gave up 5 bases and J gave up 5 bases; unmatched junction bases: 8. CDR1 and CDR2 from the germline V gene are MNHGY and SVAAGI. The CDR3 sequence is CASSPGQGDSETQYF. As DNA, the CDR3 is TGTGCCAGCAGTCCTGGACAGGGGGATTCGGAGACCCAGTACTTC.

The chain recombines TRBV20-1 with TRBJ2-2; D may match TRBD1 or TRBD2 (6 bases each). Germline lookup yields CDR1 DFQATT and CDR2 SNEGSKA (reference sequence). The V end lost 1 base, the J end lost 0 bases, and 12 bases lay between the germline ends. There are 16 residues in the CDR3. The CDR3 DNA reads as TGCAGTGCTAGAGCGGGGGCGGCCCCGAACACCGGGGAGCTGTTTTTT. Translating gives CSARAGAAPNTGELFF.

The J gene is TRBJ2-6, the V gene TRBV29-1; 9 bases are a match to TRBD1. Per the germline V gene, CDR1 is SQVTM and CDR2 is ANQGSEA. Germline trimming cut 6 bases from V and 9 bases from J; bases unmatched to any gene: 3. CDR3 length: 12 residues. The CDR3 sequence is CSVGDRDNVLTF. As DNA, the CDR3 is TGCAGCGTGGGGGACAGGGACAACGTCCTGACTTTC.

This clonotype appeared a few times. The V call is TRBV4-1, the J call TRBJ2-7; D not resolved. Germline CDR1 is MGHRA and CDR2 is YSYEKL. There are 12 residues in the CDR3. Trimming stripped 1 base from V and 3 bases from J, with 4 bases between. As DNA, the CDR3 is TGCGCCAGCAGCCAAGTTGGCTACGAGCAGTACTTC. Translating it yields CASSQVGYEQYF.